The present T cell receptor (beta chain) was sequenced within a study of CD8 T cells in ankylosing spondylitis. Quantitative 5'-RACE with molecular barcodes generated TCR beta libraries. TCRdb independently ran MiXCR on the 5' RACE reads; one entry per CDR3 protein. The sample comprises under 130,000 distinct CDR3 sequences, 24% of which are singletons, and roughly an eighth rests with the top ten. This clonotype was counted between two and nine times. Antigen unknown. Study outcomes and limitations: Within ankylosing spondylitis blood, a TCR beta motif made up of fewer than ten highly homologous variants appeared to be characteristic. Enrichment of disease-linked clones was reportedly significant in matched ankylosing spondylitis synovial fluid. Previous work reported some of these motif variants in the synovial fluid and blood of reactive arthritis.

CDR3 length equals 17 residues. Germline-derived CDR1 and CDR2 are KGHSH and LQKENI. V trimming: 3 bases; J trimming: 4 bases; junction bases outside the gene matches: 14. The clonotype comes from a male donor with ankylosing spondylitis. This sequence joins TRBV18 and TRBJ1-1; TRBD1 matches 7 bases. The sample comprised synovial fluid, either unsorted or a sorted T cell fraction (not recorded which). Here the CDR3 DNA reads TGTGCCAGCTCACCTTACTTGACAGGGTCCGGGGCCACTGAAGCTTTCTTT. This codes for CASSPYLTGSGATEAFF.